This is a list of T cell receptor beta chains from one sample in a study of blood T cell repertoires in COVID-19. Sequencing used immunoSEQ multiplex PCR; TCRdb keeps in-frame clones, though not all of them. The data contain about 250,000 clones, about 85% of them singletons. Input material: peripheral blood. The receptor set was obtained from a woman aged 60-70 years with active or convalescent COVID-19. Each CDR3 is given with its conserved first and last residue. Fields, in order: V gene, D gene, clone size, J gene, CDR3 DNA, CDR3 protein. A D gene is named only where the DNA matches it firmly. Only some rows state a clone size, as once, few, many or a class for expanded clones.

V gene: TRBV27; D gene: .; clone size: .; J gene: TRBJ1-1; CDR3 DNA: TGTGCCAGCAGTGGGGGGACCTCGAACACTGAAGCTTTCTTT; CDR3 protein: CASSGGTSNTEAFF
V gene: TRBV4-2; D gene: .; clone size: .; J gene: TRBJ2-2; CDR3 DNA: TGTGCCAGCAGCCACGGCCAGTCCGGGACCGGGGAGCTGTTTTTT; CDR3 protein: CASSHGQSGTGELFF
V gene: TRBV11-2; D gene: TRBD2; clone size: .; J gene: TRBJ2-1; CDR3 DNA: TGTGCCAGCAGACCGGGACTAGCATCCTACAATGAGCAGTTCTTC; CDR3 protein: CASRPGLASYNEQFF
V gene: TRBV11-3; D gene: .; clone size: .; J gene: TRBJ2-7; CDR3 DNA: TGTGCCAGCAGCTTTGGGGGGAACTTTTACGAGCAGTACTTC; CDR3 protein: CASSFGGNFYEQYF
V gene: TRBV5-4; D gene: TRBD2; clone size: .; J gene: TRBJ2-2; CDR3 DNA: TGTGCCAGCCACTCTCTAGCGGGGGGGAGTTCCGGGGAGCTGTTTTTT; CDR3 protein: CASHSLAGGSSGELFF
V gene: TRBV2; D gene: TRBD1; clone size: .; J gene: TRBJ2-5; CDR3 DNA: TGTGCCAGCAGTGAGGGCGGGGACAGGGGCCAAGAGACCCAGTACTTC; CDR3 protein: CASSEGGDRGQETQYF
V gene: TRBV7-2; D gene: .; clone size: .; J gene: TRBJ1-1; CDR3 DNA: TGTGCCAGCAGCTTAGAGGGGGACGCGAACACTGAAGCTTTCTTT; CDR3 protein: CASSLEGDANTEAFF
V gene: TRBV30; D gene: TRBD2; clone size: .; J gene: TRBJ2-1; CDR3 DNA: TGTGCCTGGATCTGGGCTAGCGGGGCCAGGGGCTTCTACAATGAGCAGTTCTTC; CDR3 protein: CAWIWASGARGFYNEQFF
V gene: TRBV12-5; D gene: .; clone size: .; J gene: TRBJ2-5; CDR3 DNA: TGTGCTAGTGGTCCCGACGAGCGGGAAGAGACCCAGTACTTC; CDR3 protein: CASGPDEREETQYF
V gene: TRBV6-1; D gene: TRBD2; clone size: .; J gene: TRBJ2-3; CDR3 DNA: TGTGCCAGCAGTGAAGCGCGTCGGCTAGCGGGGGGAAGCACAGATACGCAGTATTTT; CDR3 protein: CASSEARRLAGGSTDTQYF
V gene: TRBV6-5; D gene: .; clone size: .; J gene: TRBJ1-2; CDR3 DNA: TGTGCCAGCAGTACTCTTGGCTATGGCTACACCTTC; CDR3 protein: CASSTLGYGYTF
V gene: TRBV20-1; D gene: .; clone size: .; J gene: TRBJ2-7; CDR3 DNA: TGCAGTGCTAGTCGGGGTCCCTCCTACGAGCAGTACTTC; CDR3 protein: CSASRGPSYEQYF
V gene: TRBV12-3/TRBV12-4; D gene: .; clone size: .; J gene: TRBJ2-1; CDR3 DNA: TGTGCCAGCAGTTCGCTCGAGGGAGGGGGGCAGTTCTTC; CDR3 protein: CASSSLEGGGQFF
V gene: TRBV3-1/TRBV3-2; D gene: .; clone size: .; J gene: TRBJ1-1; CDR3 DNA: TGTGCCAGCAGCCCAAGTCGGGCAGGGCTTACTGAAGCTTTCTTT; CDR3 protein: CASSPSRAGLTEAFF
V gene: TRBV6-5; D gene: TRBD1; clone size: .; J gene: TRBJ2-1; CDR3 DNA: TGTGCCAGCAGTTACTCTGTTACAGGGGGGAGTCATGAGCAGTTCTTC; CDR3 protein: CASSYSVTGGSHEQFF
V gene: TRBV29-1; D gene: .; clone size: .; J gene: TRBJ2-5; CDR3 DNA: TGCAGCGTTGCTCTGGGACTCCAAGAGACCCAGTACTTC; CDR3 protein: CSVALGLQETQYF
V gene: TRBV9; D gene: .; clone size: .; J gene: TRBJ1-5; CDR3 DNA: TGTGCCAGCAGCGGTACAGGGTCCCATCAGCCCCAGCATTTT; CDR3 protein: CASSGTGSHQPQHF
V gene: TRBV7-9; D gene: TRBD1; clone size: .; J gene: TRBJ1-2; CDR3 DNA: TGTGCCAGCAGCCGGAGACAGGGGGCATATGGCTACACCTTC; CDR3 protein: CASSRRQGAYGYTF
V gene: TRBV6-5; D gene: .; clone size: .; J gene: TRBJ1-1; CDR3 DNA: TGTGCCGTGAACTTAGACACTGAAGCTTTCTTT; CDR3 protein: CAVNLDTEAFF
V gene: TRBV3-1/TRBV3-2; D gene: TRBD1; clone size: .; J gene: TRBJ1-6; CDR3 DNA: TGTGCCAGCAGCCGGACAGGCGATAATTCACCCCTCCACTTT; CDR3 protein: CASSRTGDNSPLHF
V gene: TRBV2; D gene: TRBD2; clone size: .; J gene: TRBJ2-1; CDR3 DNA: TGTGCCAGTGAGCGGGAGAGCTCCTACAATGAGCAGTTCTTC; CDR3 protein: CASERESSYNEQFF
V gene: TRBV19; D gene: .; clone size: .; J gene: TRBJ1-3; CDR3 DNA: TGTGCCAGTAGTATAAGCCCCTCGACAGGAGAAGAGGGGATGGCAGGAAACACCATATATTTT; CDR3 protein: CASSISPSTGEEGMAGNTIYF
V gene: TRBV18; D gene: .; clone size: .; J gene: TRBJ2-1; CDR3 DNA: TGTGCCAGCTCACCAATAACAGGGAGCTCCTACAATGAGCAGTTCTTC; CDR3 protein: CASSPITGSSYNEQFF
V gene: TRBV19; D gene: .; clone size: .; J gene: TRBJ1-6; CDR3 DNA: TGTGCCAGTAGTCGGCAGGGGAATTCACCCCTCCACTTT; CDR3 protein: CASSRQGNSPLHF
V gene: TRBV7-9; D gene: .; clone size: .; J gene: TRBJ1-1; CDR3 DNA: TGTGCCAGCAGCTCCACCCGACAGGTGAACACTGAAGCTTTCTTT; CDR3 protein: CASSSTRQVNTEAFF
V gene: TRBV30; D gene: .; clone size: .; J gene: TRBJ1-3; CDR3 DNA: TGTGCCTGGAGTGTACGTTTGACAGCTGGAAACACCATATATTTT; CDR3 protein: CAWSVRLTAGNTIYF
V gene: TRBV4-2; D gene: .; clone size: once; J gene: TRBJ2-3; CDR3 DNA: TGTGCCAGCAGCCGCGGAAGGGGGCGGGACAGTCCTACGCAGTATTTT; CDR3 protein: CASSRGRGRDSPTQYF
V gene: TRBV28; D gene: .; clone size: many; J gene: TRBJ1-4; CDR3 DNA: TGTGCCAGCAGTGGAAGCGAAAGCCCAAATGAAAAACTGTTTTTT; CDR3 protein: CASSGSESPNEKLFF
V gene: TRBV9; D gene: TRBD1; clone size: .; J gene: TRBJ2-3; CDR3 DNA: TGTGCCAGCAGCGTAGCTGAGGGGGCAAGGGCAGATACGCAGTATTTT; CDR3 protein: CASSVAEGARADTQYF
V gene: TRBV14; D gene: .; clone size: .; J gene: TRBJ1-4; CDR3 DNA: TGTGCCAGCAGCCATTTCGATGAAAAACTGTTTTTT; CDR3 protein: CASSHFDEKLFF
V gene: TRBV12-3/TRBV12-4; D gene: .; clone size: .; J gene: TRBJ1-1; CDR3 DNA: TGTGCCAGCAAACTGGCAGGGGCCCCTGAAGCTTTCTTT; CDR3 protein: CASKLAGAPEAFF
V gene: TRBV5-6; D gene: TRBD1; clone size: .; J gene: TRBJ2-7; CDR3 DNA: TGTGCCAGCAGCTTGAGGGGACAGGTGAAGTTCTACGAGCAGTACTTC; CDR3 protein: CASSLRGQVKFYEQYF
V gene: TRBV3-1/TRBV3-2; D gene: .; clone size: .; J gene: TRBJ1-1; CDR3 DNA: TGTGCCAGCAGCCAAGTTCGGGCGGCGGGCACTGAAGCTTTCTTT; CDR3 protein: CASSQVRAAGTEAFF